Following are 20 T cell receptor beta chains from one sample sequenced in a study of T cell responses to AZD1222 COVID-19 vaccine. Libraries were prepared by immunoSEQ multiplex PCR; TCRdb keeps only in-frame clonotypes and omits some of them. The top ten clones hold roughly 24% of a sample with 94,000 or so clones, 85% to 90% of them seen once. Specimen: peripheral blood, collected on day 0 of AZD1222 vaccination. These receptors were taken from an adult in good health.

The chain is built from TRBV28 and TRBJ2-5, with D possibly matching TRBD1 (6 bases). Per the germline V gene, CDR1 is MDHEN and CDR2 is SYDVKM. The V end lost 10 bases, the J end lost 2 bases, and 14 bases lay between the germline ends. This CDR3 is built from 13 residues. This CDR3 reads CATCRGWQETQYF. In DNA, the CDR3 is TGTGCCACTTGCAGGGGTTGGCAAGAGACCCAGTACTTC.

The V call is TRBV18, the J call TRBJ2-3, with TRBD2 identical over 12 bases. The CDR3 totals 15 residues. V was clipped by 6 bases and J by 5 bases; unmatched bases: 6. In germline, CDR1 is KGHSH, CDR2 LQKENI. Written as DNA, the CDR3 is TGTGCCAGCTCCCCGCCGGGACTAGCGGGAGATACGCAGTATTTT. The encoded protein is CASSPPGLAGDTQYF.

The chain combines TRBV6-2 or TRBV6-3 with TRBJ2-5; perhaps TRBD2 as D (5 bases). Trimming took off 6 bases at V and 9 bases at J, with 20 bases between the two ends. Germline CDR1 reads MNHEY; CDR2 reads SVGEGT. The CDR3 is 14 amino acids. CDR3 sequence: CASSPPAAQGSQYF. The CDR3 DNA reads TGTGCCAGCAGCCCCCCAGCGGCCCAAGGGTCCCAGTACTTC.

The chain is built from TRBV6-5 and TRBJ1-1; D ambiguous. Trimming pared 2 bases from V and 1 base from J, leaving 5 bases between. CDR1 and CDR2 from the germline V gene are MNHEY and SVGAGI. This CDR3 is built from 13 residues. The CDR3 DNA reads as TGTGCCAGCAGTTACGGCCGGAACACTGAAGCTTTCTTT. Amino acids: CASSYGRNTEAFF.

The genes are TRBV6-2 or TRBV6-3 and TRBJ2-7; TRBD2 aligns across 10 bases. The trim removed 2 bases at V and 0 bases at J, leaving 7 bases unmatched. The germline gives CDR1 MNHEY, CDR2 SVGEGT. This CDR3 is 17 amino acids long. The CDR3 DNA reads as TGTGCCAGCAGTTACGCTAGCGGGAGAATGCTCTCCTACGAGCAGTACTTC. Protein product: CASSYASGRMLSYEQYF.

CDR3 sequence (DNA): TGTGCCAGCAGGTGGAGCACAGATACGCAGTATTTT. This gives the protein CASRWSTDTQYF. This chain connects TRBV5-6 to TRBJ2-3; D uncertain. The CDR3 length is 12 residues. Trimming took 5 bases from V and 0 from J, leaving 4 bases between them. Germline V lookup: CDR1 SGHDT, CDR2 YYEEEE.

The gene calls are TRBV7-2 and TRBJ2-3, with 16 bases aligning to TRBD2. The ends lost 2 bases at V and 4 bases at J; junction bases unmatched: 6. Germline-derived CDR1 and CDR2 are SGHTA and FQGNSA. The CDR3 length is 18 residues. This CDR3 is CASSLKGLAGGLADTQYF. The CDR3 nucleotides read TGTGCCAGCAGCTTAAAGGGACTAGCGGGAGGGCTCGCAGATACGCAGTATTTT.

The chain's CDR3 is CASSKGLAGGLSYEQYF. DNA of the CDR3: TGTGCCAGCAGCAAGGGACTAGCGGGAGGTTTATCCTACGAGCAGTACTTC. The chain carries TRBV6-2 or TRBV6-3 and TRBJ2-7, with 15 bases matching TRBD2. There are 17 residues in the CDR3. The trim removed 6 bases at V and 1 base at J, leaving 7 bases unmatched. Germline V gene sequence: CDR1 MNHEY, CDR2 SVGEGT.

The V gene is TRBV28, the J gene TRBJ1-4; TRBD1 might be the D (5 bases). The CDR3 has 16 amino acids. Trimming took 7 bases from V and 8 from J, leaving 23 bases between them. The germline V gene has CDR1 MDHEN and CDR2 SYDVKM. CDR3 coding DNA: TGTGCCAGCATCCCCGGGGGTACGGCCCCGGGGGAAAAACTGTTTTTT. Translated: CASIPGGTAPGEKLFF.

This rearrangement joins TRBV6-6 to TRBJ2-7; D ambiguous. Germline values: CDR1 MNHNY, CDR2 SVGAGI (reference sequence). Between the trimmed V and J ends, which lost 5 bases and 2 bases, there was a span of 13 bases. This CDR3 spans 14 amino acids. The CDR3, as DNA: TGTGCCAGCAGTCAGTTTTCTATCACCTACGAGCAGTACTTC. Encoded protein: CASSQFSITYEQYF.

V gene TRBV19 combines with J gene TRBJ2-1; 11 bases agree with TRBD2. The CDR3 consists of 15 residues. J was trimmed by 8 bases and V by 3 bases; bases with no gene match: 6. Looked up from germline, CDR1 is LNHDA and CDR2 is SQIVND (reference sequence). The CDR3 DNA reads as TGTGCCAGTAGTATTAGCGGGAGGGAAATATATGAGCAGTTCTTC. It translates to CASSISGREIYEQFF.

The chain links TRBV19 to TRBJ2-5; no clear D. Germline assignment: CDR1 LNHDA and CDR2 SQIVND (reference sequence). V lost 4 bases to trimming and J lost 5 bases, with 23 bases between them. CDR3 length: 17 amino acids. This CDR3 reads CASSSPTPQRGPETQYF. CDR3 bases: TGTGCCAGTAGTAGCCCAACCCCACAACGAGGTCCGGAGACCCAGTACTTC.

The V call is TRBV14, the J call TRBJ2-1, with D uncertain. The germline V gene encodes CDR1 SGHDN and CDR2 FVKESK. The CDR3 has 13 residues. V was clipped by 5 bases and J by 5 bases, with 10 bases between them. CDR3 residues: CASSSPVDNEQFF. For the CDR3, the DNA is TGTGCCAGCAGCTCCCCAGTGGACAATGAGCAGTTCTTC. Drawing the rest from reference TRBV14 and TRBJ2-1, the complete variable domain is EAGVTQFPSHSVIEKGQTVTLRCDPISGHDNLYWYRRVMGKEIKFLLHFVKESKQDESGMPNNRFLAERTGGTYSTLKVQPAELEDSGVYFCASSSPVDNEQFFGPGTRLTVL.

The gene calls are TRBV7-3 and TRBJ2-1; D remains unclear. There are 13 residues in the CDR3. V was trimmed by 0 bases and J by 5 bases, leaving 5 bases between them. Germline loops: CDR1 SGHTA, CDR2 FQGTGA. The CDR3 region is CASSLTGNNEQFF. In DNA form, the CDR3 reads TGTGCCAGCAGCTTAACAGGGAACAATGAGCAGTTCTTC.

The chain carries TRBV6-5 and TRBJ1-1; D is undetermined. V was trimmed by 2 bases and J by 8 bases, leaving 9 bases between them. CDR3 length: 12 amino acids. Germline loops: CDR1 MNHEY, CDR2 SVGAGI. CDR3: CASSYAAREAFF. In DNA form, the CDR3 reads TGTGCCAGCAGTTACGCCGCAAGAGAAGCTTTCTTT.

The rearrangement links TRBV6-5 to TRBJ1-5; D possibly corresponds to TRBD1 (6 bases). Germline-derived CDR1 and CDR2 are MNHEY and SVGAGI. There are 14 residues in the CDR3. The germline V and J ends were trimmed by 4 bases and 1 base, with 8 bases remaining between them. The CDR3 DNA follows: TGTGCCAGCAGTTCAGGACAGAGCAATCAGCCCCAGCATTTT. It translates to CASSSGQSNQPQHF.

The rearrangement uses TRBV28 and TRBJ1-1; tentatively, D is TRBD1 (5 bases). V was pared by 4 bases and J by 5 bases, with 14 bases between. The CDR3 is made up of 14 amino acids. Germline V gene sequence: CDR1 MDHEN, CDR2 SYDVKM. Here the CDR3 reads CASSSPGHGTEAFF. CDR3 nucleotides: TGTGCCAGCAGTTCCCCGGGGCATGGGACTGAAGCTTTCTTT.

The chain carries TRBV7-2 and TRBJ2-5; 7 bases are shared with TRBD1. V was clipped by 6 bases and J by 3 bases; unmatched bases: 7. Germline assignment: CDR1 SGHTA and CDR2 FQGNSA. This CDR3 contains 14 residues. CDR3 coding DNA: TGTGCCAGCAGTCCTCCGGGACAGAAAGAGACCCAGTACTTC. Protein product: CASSPPGQKETQYF.

The genes are TRBV4-3 and TRBJ2-1; 8 nucleotides agree with TRBD2. The germline CDR1 and CDR2 sequences are LGHNA and YSLEER. CDR3 length equals 15 residues. The V gene end was trimmed by 0 bases and the J gene end by 8 bases; junction bases not matched to a gene: 6. This CDR3 is CASSQDRGGRYEQFF. The CDR3 nucleotides read TGCGCCAGCAGCCAAGATCGAGGCGGGAGGTATGAGCAGTTCTTC.

The chain employs TRBV7-2 and TRBJ2-1; D not certain. The CDR3 runs 16 residues. Germline CDR1 is SGHTA and CDR2 is FQGNSA. The ends were cut back, 5 bases at V and 4 bases at J, with 18 bases in the middle. CDR3 residues: CASSPLSDPTYNEQFF. In DNA form, the CDR3 reads TGTGCCAGCAGCCCCTTAAGCGACCCTACTTACAATGAGCAGTTCTTC.